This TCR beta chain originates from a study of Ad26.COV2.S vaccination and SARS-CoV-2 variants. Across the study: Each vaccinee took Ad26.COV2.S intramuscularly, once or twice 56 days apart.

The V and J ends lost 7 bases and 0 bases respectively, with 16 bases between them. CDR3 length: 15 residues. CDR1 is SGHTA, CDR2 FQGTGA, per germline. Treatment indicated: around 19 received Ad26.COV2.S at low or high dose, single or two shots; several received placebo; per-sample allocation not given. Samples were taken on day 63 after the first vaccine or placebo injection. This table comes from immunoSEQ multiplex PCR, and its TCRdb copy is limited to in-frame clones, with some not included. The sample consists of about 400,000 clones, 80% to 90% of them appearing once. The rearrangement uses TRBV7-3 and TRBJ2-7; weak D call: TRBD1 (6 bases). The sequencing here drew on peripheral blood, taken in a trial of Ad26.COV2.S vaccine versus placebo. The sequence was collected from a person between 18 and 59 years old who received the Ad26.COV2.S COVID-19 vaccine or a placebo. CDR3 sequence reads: CASKPGHRFSYEQYF. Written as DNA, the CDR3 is TGTGCCAGCAAACCGGGACACCGCTTCTCCTACGAGCAGTACTTC.